These 25 T cell receptor beta chains were all obtained from the same sample, sequenced in a study of shared clonotypes between healthy human individuals. The data were produced by immunoSEQ multiplex PCR, yet TCRdb's version contains in-frame clones alone and is incomplete. This table has around 1.6 million clones, 95% to 99% appearing once. Sequenced sample: naive CD4+ T cells sorted from blood. The subset was: CD45RA+ positively selected. These receptors were obtained from a man in his thirties or forties in good health.

The chain is built from TRBV6-1 and TRBJ1-2, with D unresolved. Trimming cost V 6 bases and J 7 bases, with 6 bases left between them. The CDR3 sequence is 10 residues long. Germline loops: CDR1 MNHNS, CDR2 SASEGT. In DNA, the CDR3 is TGTGCCAGCAGCCTGTTTGGCTACACCTTC. Amino acids: CASSLFGYTF.

The gene calls are TRBV27 and TRBJ1-2, with 7 bases that match TRBD1. Germline V gene data show CDR1 as MNHEY and CDR2 as SMNVEV (reference sequence). Trimming at V came to 6 bases and at J to 8 bases, leaving 9 bases not matched to a gene. The CDR3 runs 13 residues. In DNA form, the CDR3 reads TGTGCCAGCAGCCGACAGGGCGGATGGGGCTACACCTTC. Translating gives CASSRQGGWGYTF.

The rearrangement joins TRBV6-5 to TRBJ2-1; D is unresolved. Trimming shortened V by 8 bases and J by 0 bases, and 11 bases separated the two germline ends. The germline gives CDR1 MNHEY, CDR2 SVGAGI. CDR3 length equals 14 residues. The CDR3 bases are TGTGCCAGCCGACCGAGGAGCTCCTACAATGAGCAGTTCTTC. Encoded protein: CASRPRSSYNEQFF.

This clone was recorded only once. The chain uses TRBV29-1 and TRBJ2-6, with TRBD2 as a possible D gene (5 bases). This CDR3 has 16 residues. The germline V and J ends were trimmed by 4 bases and 1 base, with 14 bases remaining between them. Germline V gene lookup returns CDR1 SQVTM and CDR2 ANQGSEA. The CDR3 nucleotides read TGCAGCGTTGGTCAGGAGGTCCTATCTGGGGCCAACGTCCTGACTTTC. Its translation is CSVGQEVLSGANVLTF.

In this sample, this clone turned up once. The chain couples TRBV6-5 to TRBJ1-5, with a possible D match to TRBD1 (5 bases). Germline CDR1 MNHEY, CDR2 SVGAGI. V was shortened by 6 bases and J by 3 bases, with 12 bases between the two germline ends. This CDR3 is built from 14 residues. CDR3 amino acids: CASSSGNANQPQHF. The DNA for the CDR3 is TGTGCCAGCAGCTCAGGGAACGCCAATCAGCCCCAGCATTTT.

The rearrangement joins TRBV10-2 to TRBJ2-1; D may match TRBD1 or TRBD2 (7 bases each). The CDR3 is 16 residues long. Germline CDR1 and CDR2: WSHSY and SAAADI. Trimming shortened V by 2 bases and J by 4 bases, and 15 bases separated the two germline ends. The DNA for the CDR3 is TGCGCCAGCAGTGAGAGGCAGGGGGGGAAATACAATGAGCAGTTCTTC. This codes for CASSERQGGKYNEQFF.

This chain links TRBV18 with TRBJ1-1, with 7 bases identical to TRBD1. Germline V gene sequence: CDR1 KGHSH, CDR2 LQKENI. The CDR3 sequence is 15 residues long. V was pared by 3 bases and J by 4 bases, with 8 bases of the junction left unmatched. The DNA for the CDR3 is TGTGCCAGCTCACCTTTATCCAGGGGGGCCACTGAAGCTTTCTTT. It codes for CASSPLSRGATEAFF.

This clone was observed a single time. The gene calls are TRBV5-4 and TRBJ2-5; 10 positions agree with TRBD1. The germline gives CDR1 SGHNT, CDR2 YYREEE (reference sequence). The J segment lost 5 bases and the V segment lost 5 bases, leaving 9 bases of the junction unmatched. The CDR3 covers 15 residues. The CDR3 sequence: CASRQTTGGVETQYF. The CDR3 nucleotides are TGTGCCAGCAGACAAACGACAGGGGGCGTGGAGACCCAGTACTTC.

This clone showed up just once. The chain links TRBV9 to TRBJ2-3; a weak D match, TRBD2 (6 bases). Trimming pared 0 bases from V and 5 bases from J, leaving 10 bases between. This CDR3 contains 14 residues. The germline V gene encodes CDR1 SGDLS and CDR2 YYNGEE. The CDR3 sequence is CASSVVGREDTQYF. CDR3 nucleotides: TGTGCCAGCAGCGTAGTCGGGAGAGAAGATACGCAGTATTTT. Variable domain in full (rest from reference TRBV9 and TRBJ2-3): DSGVTQTPKHLITATGQRVTLRCSPRSGDLSVYWYQQSLDQGLQFLIQYYNGEERAKGNILERFSAQQFPDLHSELNLSSLELGDSALYFCASSVVGREDTQYFGPGTRLTVL.

V is TRBV19 and J is TRBJ1-1; no clear D. CDR1 LNHDA and CDR2 SQIVND come from the germline V gene (reference sequence). Trimming left V 3 bases short and J 2 bases short, with 16 bases between. This CDR3 contains 16 residues. The CDR3 sequence: CASSMGVQLFNTEAFF. The CDR3 DNA follows: TGTGCCAGTAGTATGGGCGTACAATTATTCAACACTGAAGCTTTCTTT. Full variable domain (missing parts from reference TRBV19 and TRBJ1-1): DGGITQSPKYLFRKEGQNVTLSCEQNLNHDAMYWYRQDPGQGLRLIYYSQIVNDFQKGDIAEGYSVSREKKESFPLTVTSAQKNPTAFYLCASSMGVQLFNTEAFFGQGTRLTVV.

V is TRBV7-2 and J is TRBJ1-1; D unresolved. The germline V gene has CDR1 SGHTA and CDR2 FQGNSA. Trimming stripped 6 bases from V and 0 bases from J, with 8 bases between. The CDR3 is 13 amino acids. The CDR3 DNA reads as TGTGCCAGCAGAATGACGGTGAACACTGAAGCTTTCTTT. Amino acids: CASRMTVNTEAFF.

In the case of this clone: Other DNA sequences in the same sample also yield this CDR3. The CDR3 DNA follows: TGTGCCAGCAGTTTCAGGGGAGGCGAGCAGTACTTC. This gives the protein CASSFRGGEQYF. The V gene is TRBV28, the J gene TRBJ2-7, with D tentatively TRBD1 or TRBD2 (6 bases each). There are 12 residues in the CDR3. Per the germline V gene, CDR1 is MDHEN and CDR2 is SYDVKM. V was shortened by 3 bases and J by 6 bases, with 9 bases between the two germline ends.

The chain has TRBV18 and TRBJ2-1, with D tentatively TRBD1 or TRBD2 (6 bases each). V was cut by 0 bases and J by 4 bases, with 13 bases left in between. The germline gives CDR1 KGHSH, CDR2 LQKENI. The CDR3 length is 16 residues. CDR3 amino acids: CASSPPGGKGYNEQFF. In DNA, the CDR3 is TGTGCCAGCTCACCACCCGGGGGCAAGGGTTACAATGAGCAGTTCTTC.

This clone was detected only a few times. This CDR3 is also generated by other DNA sequences in the sample. The chain recombines TRBV5-1 with TRBJ2-3; D is unresolved. V was cut by 4 bases and J by 2 bases, with 5 bases left in between. CDR1 and CDR2 (germline): SGHRS, YFSETQ. The CDR3 covers 12 residues. The CDR3: CASSRTTDTQYF. For the CDR3, the DNA is TGCGCCAGCAGCCGGACCACAGATACGCAGTATTTT.

The chain couples TRBV25-1 to TRBJ1-1, with D tentatively TRBD1 (5 bases). Germline V lookup: CDR1 MGHDK, CDR2 SYGVNS. CDR3 size: 14 residues. Trimming took off 5 bases at V and 5 bases at J, with 15 bases between the two ends. The CDR3 loop reads CASSSRDLMTEAFF. The CDR3 region has the DNA TGTGCCAGCAGTAGCAGGGACCTTATGACTGAAGCTTTCTTT.

J is TRBJ2-5 and V is TRBV10-3; D is possibly TRBD1 or TRBD2 (5 bases each). This CDR3 is 12 amino acids long. The germline V gene has CDR1 ENHRY and CDR2 SYGVKD. V was cut by 3 bases and J by 4 bases, with 6 bases left in between. The CDR3 here is CAISDGTETQYF. The CDR3, as DNA: TGTGCCATCAGTGACGGGACAGAGACCCAGTACTTC.

The V call is TRBV7-9, the J call TRBJ2-7, with D possibly being TRBD2 (5 bases). Trimming removed 2 bases from V and 3 bases from J, with 11 bases in between. CDR3 size: 14 residues. Germline V gene lookup returns CDR1 SEHNR and CDR2 FQNEAQ (reference sequence). CDR3 amino acids: CASSLLGADYEQYF. The DNA of the CDR3 is TGTGCCAGCAGCTTACTAGGAGCGGACTACGAGCAGTACTTC.

The rearrangement links TRBV10-3 to TRBJ2-1; the D gene is possibly TRBD1 (5 bases). V was cut by 6 bases and J by 1 base, with 10 bases left in between. The CDR3 is 14 amino acids. The germline V gene encodes CDR1 ENHRY and CDR2 SYGVKD. The CDR3 loop reads CAIRSRVSYNEQFF. CDR3 coding DNA: TGTGCCATCAGGTCCAGGGTTTCCTACAATGAGCAGTTCTTC.

The chain has TRBV18 and TRBJ2-2; D not resolved. CDR3 size: 13 residues. Trimming left V 6 bases short and J 7 bases short, with 12 bases between. The germline gives CDR1 KGHSH, CDR2 LQKENI. CDR3 residues: CASSFQVNGELFF. The CDR3, as DNA: TGTGCCAGCTCTTTCCAAGTCAACGGGGAGCTGTTTTTT.

V is TRBV29-1 and J is TRBJ1-5; 7 bases match TRBD1. Germline V gene data show CDR1 as SQVTM and CDR2 as ANQGSEA. V gave up 6 bases and J gave up 10 bases; unmatched junction bases: 12. The CDR3 runs 13 residues. CDR3 residues: CSVADREIEPQHF. Written as DNA, the CDR3 is TGCAGCGTCGCCGACAGGGAGATCGAACCCCAGCATTTT.

CDR3 bases: TGTGCCAGCAGCTTAGAAGCGGGAACGTCCTACGAGCAGTACTTC. Protein: CASSLEAGTSYEQYF. J is TRBJ2-7 and V is TRBV7-8, with 7 nucleotides matching TRBD2. The germline CDR1 and CDR2 sequences are SGHVS and FQNEAQ. The CDR3 sequence is 15 residues long. V was clipped by 1 base and J by 1 base; unmatched bases: 4.

As for this clone: The junction shows a germline mismatch at one end, possibly a read error. As DNA, the CDR3 is TGTGCTAGCAGCTTAGGGACTAGCGGCACAGATACGCAGTATTTT. Its protein product is CASSLGTSGTDTQYF. The chain uses TRBV7-7 and TRBJ2-3; 10 bases fit TRBD2. The CDR3 runs to 15 residues. CDR1 and CDR2 (germline): SSHAT, FNYEAQ (reference sequence).

In this sample, this clone turned up once. Different DNA sequences within this sample yield the same CDR3. The chain links TRBV27 to TRBJ2-7; 10 bases are a match to TRBD1. With V trimmed by 3 bases and J by 0 bases, 2 bases remained unmatched. Per germline, CDR1 MNHEY and CDR2 SMNVEV (reference sequence). This CDR3 has 15 residues. The CDR3 region has the DNA TGTGCCAGCAGTTTGCGACAGGGGGCCTCCTACGAGCAGTACTTC. As protein: CASSLRQGASYEQYF.

The rearrangement joins TRBV21-1 to TRBJ2-2. TRBV21-1 corresponds to a pseudogene. The CDR3 loop spans 15 amino acids. DNA for the CDR3: TGTGCCAGCAGCAACCCGTGGGAGAACACCGGGGAGCTGTTTTTT. It encodes CASSNPWENTGELFF.

The CDR3 DNA reads as TGTGCCAGCAGTCCAGCCGGGACAGGGGACGAGCAGTACTTC. Encoded protein: CASSPAGTGDEQYF. The chain has TRBV27 and TRBJ2-7, with 10 bases aligning to TRBD1. V trimming: 5 bases; J trimming: 5 bases; junction bases outside the gene matches: 6. The V gene's germline CDR1 is MNHEY and CDR2 SMNVEV (reference sequence). The CDR3 has 14 residues.